Given below is one TCR beta chain in context. Its antigen is not identified. RNA, once extracted, was reverse transcribed into cDNA for use as the sequencing template. TCRdb's table, derived via immunoSEQ multiplex PCR, lists solely in-frame clones and lacks some. This sample has some 150,000 clones; less than 65% occur once, and the top ten carry 35% to 45%. The sample is drawn from a study of CD8+ T cells in alopecia areata. Germline CDR1 is SGHAT and CDR2 is FQNNGV. The CDR3 has 14 residues. With 1 base removed from V and 8 bases from J, the gap between germline ends came to 13 bases. Using a FACSAria, the CD4+ and CD8+ T cells were sorted from the PBMCs. Study-wide results and caveats: Clonality was higher in lesional than normal scalp, especially in alopecia totalis/universalis. TCRs were shared less clearly across patients than in mice, possibly for HLA-related reasons. Sequencing of scalp samples also includes resident alphabeta T cells from normal skin.

The TCR originated in a human donor in good health. Sample: CD8+ T cells sorted from blood. The chain has TRBV11-2 and TRBJ2-3, with D uncertain. The CDR3, as DNA: TGTGCCAGCAGCTTAGGGTCCCAAGACGTTACGCAGTATTTT. Protein: CASSLGSQDVTQYF.